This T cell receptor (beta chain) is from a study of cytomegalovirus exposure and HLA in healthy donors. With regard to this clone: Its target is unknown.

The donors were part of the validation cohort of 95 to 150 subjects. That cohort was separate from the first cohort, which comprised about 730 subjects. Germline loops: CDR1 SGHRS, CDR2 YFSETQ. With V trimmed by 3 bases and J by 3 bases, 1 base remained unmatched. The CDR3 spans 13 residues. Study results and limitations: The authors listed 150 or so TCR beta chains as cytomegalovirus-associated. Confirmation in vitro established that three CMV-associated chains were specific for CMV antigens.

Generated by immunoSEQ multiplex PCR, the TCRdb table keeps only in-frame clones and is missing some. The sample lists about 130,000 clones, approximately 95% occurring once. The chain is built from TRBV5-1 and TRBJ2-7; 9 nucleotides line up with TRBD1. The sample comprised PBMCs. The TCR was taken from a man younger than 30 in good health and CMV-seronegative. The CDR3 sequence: CASSSGQGYEQYF. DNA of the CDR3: TGCGCCAGCAGCTCGGGACAGGGCTACGAGCAGTACTTC.